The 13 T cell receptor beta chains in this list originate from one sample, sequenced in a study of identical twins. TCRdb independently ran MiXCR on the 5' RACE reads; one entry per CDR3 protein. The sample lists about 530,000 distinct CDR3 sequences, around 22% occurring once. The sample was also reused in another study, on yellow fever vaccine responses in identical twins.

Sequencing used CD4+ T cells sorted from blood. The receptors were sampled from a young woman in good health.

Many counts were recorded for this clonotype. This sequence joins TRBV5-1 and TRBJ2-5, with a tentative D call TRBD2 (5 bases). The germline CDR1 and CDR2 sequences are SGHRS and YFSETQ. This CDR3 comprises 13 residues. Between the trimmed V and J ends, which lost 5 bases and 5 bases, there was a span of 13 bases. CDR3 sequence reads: CASRDLAGETQYF. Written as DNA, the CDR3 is TGCGCCAGCAGAGACCTAGCCGGGGAGACCCAGTACTTC.

CDR3 in DNA: TGTGCCAGCAGCCAAGGTGGGACTAGCGGGAGGACCCAGTACTTC. Its translation is CASSQGGTSGRTQYF. V usage is TRBV3-1 and J usage is TRBJ2-5; 14 bases are a match to TRBD2. The germline gives CDR1 LGHDT, CDR2 YNNKEL (reference sequence). The CDR3 totals 15 residues. Unmatched junction bases numbered 2, after V lost 1 base and J lost 7 bases.

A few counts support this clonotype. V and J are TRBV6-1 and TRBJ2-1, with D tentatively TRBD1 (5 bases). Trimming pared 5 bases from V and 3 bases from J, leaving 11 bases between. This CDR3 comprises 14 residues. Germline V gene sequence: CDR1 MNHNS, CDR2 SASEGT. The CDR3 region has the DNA TGTGCCAGCAGTACCAGGACACTCTACAATGAGCAGTTCTTC. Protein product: CASSTRTLYNEQFF.

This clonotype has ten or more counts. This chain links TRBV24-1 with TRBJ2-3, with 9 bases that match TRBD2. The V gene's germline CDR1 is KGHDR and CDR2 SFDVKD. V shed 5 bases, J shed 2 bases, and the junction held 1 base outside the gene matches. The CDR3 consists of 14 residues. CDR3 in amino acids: CATSGLAATDTQYF. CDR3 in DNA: TGTGCCACCAGTGGACTAGCGGCCACAGATACGCAGTATTTT.

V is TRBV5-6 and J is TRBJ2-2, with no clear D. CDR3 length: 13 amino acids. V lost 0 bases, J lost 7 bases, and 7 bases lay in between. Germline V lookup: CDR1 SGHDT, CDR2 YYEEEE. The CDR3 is CASSLGVVGELFF. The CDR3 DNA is TGTGCCAGCAGCTTGGGGGTTGTCGGGGAGCTGTTTTTT.

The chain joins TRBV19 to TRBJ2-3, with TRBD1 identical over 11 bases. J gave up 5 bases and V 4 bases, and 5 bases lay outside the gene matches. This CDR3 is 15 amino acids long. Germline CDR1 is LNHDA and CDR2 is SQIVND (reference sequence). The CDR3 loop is CASSTPGQGGDTQYF. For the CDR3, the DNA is TGTGCCAGTAGTACCCCGGGACAGGGGGGAGATACGCAGTATTTT.

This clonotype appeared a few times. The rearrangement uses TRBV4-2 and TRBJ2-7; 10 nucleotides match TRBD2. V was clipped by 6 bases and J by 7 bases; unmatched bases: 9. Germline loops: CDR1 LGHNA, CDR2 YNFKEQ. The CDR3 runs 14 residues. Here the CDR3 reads CASRVSSGSSEQYF. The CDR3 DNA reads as TGTGCCAGCAGGGTATCTAGCGGGAGCAGTGAGCAGTACTTC.

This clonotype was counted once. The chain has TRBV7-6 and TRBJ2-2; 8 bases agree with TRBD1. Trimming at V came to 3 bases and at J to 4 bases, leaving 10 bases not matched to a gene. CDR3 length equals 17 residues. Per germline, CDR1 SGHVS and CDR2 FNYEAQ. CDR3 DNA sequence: TGTGCCAGCAGCTTCCAACCCTGGACAGGGCTCACCGGGGAGCTGTTTTTT. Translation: CASSFQPWTGLTGELFF.

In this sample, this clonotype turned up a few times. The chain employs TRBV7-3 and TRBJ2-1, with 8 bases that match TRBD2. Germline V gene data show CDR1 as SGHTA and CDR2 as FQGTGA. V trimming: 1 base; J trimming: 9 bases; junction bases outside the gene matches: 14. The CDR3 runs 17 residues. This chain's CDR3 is CASSLMGPGLVPSEQFF. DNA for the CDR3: TGTGCCAGCAGCTTAATGGGTCCGGGACTAGTCCCCAGTGAGCAGTTCTTC. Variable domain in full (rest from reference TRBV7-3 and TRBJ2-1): GAGVSQTPSNKVTEKGKYVELRCDPISGHTALYWYRQSLGQGPEFLIYFQGTGAADDSGLPNDRFFAVRPEGSVSTLKIQRTERGDSAVYLCASSLMGPGLVPSEQFFGPGTRLTVL.

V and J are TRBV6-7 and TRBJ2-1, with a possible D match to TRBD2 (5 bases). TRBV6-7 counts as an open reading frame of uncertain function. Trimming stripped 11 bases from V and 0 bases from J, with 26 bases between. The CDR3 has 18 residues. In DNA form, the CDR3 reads TGTGCCTTCAGTTTAGGAGGCTGGCGGTCGGCCTCCTACAATGAGCAGTTCTTC. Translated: CAFSLGGWRSASYNEQFF.

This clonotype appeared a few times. The CDR3 coding sequence is TGTGCTCCGAGGGACAGGGGGCTAGAGAGCAATCAGCCCCAGCATTTT. Protein product: CAPRDRGLESNQPQHF. The genes are TRBV6-1 and TRBJ1-5; TRBD1 agrees at 12 bases. Germline V CDR1 and CDR2: MNHNS, SASEGT. The CDR3 is made up of 16 amino acids.

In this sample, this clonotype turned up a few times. CDR3 DNA: TGCAGTGCTAGAGATAGCGGGACGGGGACAGATACGCAGTATTTT. Its protein product is CSARDSGTGTDTQYF. The gene calls are TRBV20-1 and TRBJ2-3; 8 nucleotides align to TRBD2. In germline, CDR1 is DFQATT, CDR2 SNEGSKA (reference sequence). Trimming at V came to 0 bases and at J to 3 bases, leaving 5 bases not matched to a gene. The CDR3 totals 15 residues.

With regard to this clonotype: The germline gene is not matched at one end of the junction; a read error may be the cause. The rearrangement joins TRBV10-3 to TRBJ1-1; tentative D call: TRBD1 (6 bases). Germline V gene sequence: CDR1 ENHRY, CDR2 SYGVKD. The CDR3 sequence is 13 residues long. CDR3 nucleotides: TGTGCCATCAGTGGGGACACGAACGCTGAAGCTTTCTTT. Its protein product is CAISGDTNAEAFF.